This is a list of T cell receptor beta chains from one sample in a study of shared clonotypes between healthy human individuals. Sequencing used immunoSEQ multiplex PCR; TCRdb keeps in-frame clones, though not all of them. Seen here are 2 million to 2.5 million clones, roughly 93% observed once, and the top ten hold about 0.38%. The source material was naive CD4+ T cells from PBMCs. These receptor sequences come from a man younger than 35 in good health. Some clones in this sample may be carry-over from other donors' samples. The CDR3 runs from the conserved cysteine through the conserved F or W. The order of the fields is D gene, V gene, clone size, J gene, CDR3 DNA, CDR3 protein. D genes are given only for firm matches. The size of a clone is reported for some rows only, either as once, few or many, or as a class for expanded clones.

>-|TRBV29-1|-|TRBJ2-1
TGCAGCGTTGACAGGACAATTCTGAATGAGCAGTTCTTC
CSVDRTILNEQFF
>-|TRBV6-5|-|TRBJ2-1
TGTGCCAGCAGGCCGGGATCCGGCAATGAGCAGTTCTTC
CASRPGSGNEQFF
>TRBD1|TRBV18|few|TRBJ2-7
TGTGCCAGCTCACTGCGGACAGGGGGCTACGAGCAGTACTTC
CASSLRTGGYEQYF
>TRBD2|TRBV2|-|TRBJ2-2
TGTGCCAGCAGGAGAGGACTAGCGGGAGGAAGCGGGGAGCTGTTTTTT
CASRRGLAGGSGELFF
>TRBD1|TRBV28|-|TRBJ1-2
TGTGCCAGCGCTTGGACAGGGAACTATGGCTACACCTTC
CASAWTGNYGYTF
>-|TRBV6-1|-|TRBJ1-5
TGTGCCAGCAGTGATGCGGGTCGAGGCCCTGGCAATCAGCCCCAGCATTTT
CASSDAGRGPGNQPQHF
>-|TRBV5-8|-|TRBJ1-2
TGTGCCAGCAGCCGGGTTGGCGGCAGATATGGCTACACCTTC
CASSRVGGRYGYTF
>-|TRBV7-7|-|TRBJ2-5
TGTGCCAGCAGCTTGGCCCGCGGGACCCAGTACTTC
CASSLARGTQYF
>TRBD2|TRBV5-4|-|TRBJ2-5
TGTGCCAGCAGCTTGCGGCTAGCGGGGGAGACCCAGTACTTC
CASSLRLAGETQYF
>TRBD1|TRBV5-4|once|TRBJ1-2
TGTGCCAGCAGCTTCCCGGGACAGGCGCAGGGGGGCTACACCTTC
CASSFPGQAQGGYTF
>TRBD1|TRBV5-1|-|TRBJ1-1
TGCGCCAGCAGCTTGTACCCCCGGACAGGAGGAGCTTTCTTT
CASSLYPRTGGAFF
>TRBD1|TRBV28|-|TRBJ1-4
TGTGCCAGCACCCTCGGGACAGCTAATGAAAAACTGTTTTTT
CASTLGTANEKLFF
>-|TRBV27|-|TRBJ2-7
TGTGCCAGCAGTTTAAGGCGGGCCTACGAGCAGTACTTC
CASSLRRAYEQYF
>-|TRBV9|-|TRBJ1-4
TGTGCCAGCAGCGTAGGTAGTCAGGTACCTGAAAAACTGTTTTTT
CASSVGSQVPEKLFF
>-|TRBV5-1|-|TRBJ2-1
TGCGCCAGCAGCTTAGGGAGCGGTCCCTCCTACAATGAGCAGTTCTTC
CASSLGSGPSYNEQFF
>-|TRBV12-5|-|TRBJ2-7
TGTGCTAGTGTTCCCGCATCTAGGGGGGAGCGTTGCTCCTACGAGCAGTACTTC
CASVPASRGERCSYEQYF